This entry lists 17 T cell receptor beta chains sequenced from one sample in a study of graft-versus-host responses after intestinal transplantation. No antigen has been assigned to these receptors. Data came from immunoSEQ multiplex PCR; TCRdb stores just in-frame clones and leaves some out. The data show 70,000 or so clones, 75% to 90% seen once. Material: unstimulated CD4+ T cells sorted from spleen or lymph node cells, obtained before transplant. Receptors were obtained from a human donor who was the organ donor for an intestinal transplant.

This chain uses TRBV7-2 with TRBJ2-3; TRBD2 is a possible D gene (6 bases). CDR1 is SGHTA, CDR2 FQGNSA, per germline. V lost 2 bases and J lost 0, with 12 bases in between. The CDR3 has 16 residues. Written as DNA, the CDR3 is TGTGCCAGCAGCTTATTCCGCGGGACTAGCACAGATACGCAGTATTTT. Its translation: CASSLFRGTSTDTQYF.

V gene TRBV5-4 combines with J gene TRBJ2-3; 8 bases are a match to TRBD1. The CDR3 runs to 15 residues. Germline CDR1 and CDR2: SGHNT and YYREEE (reference sequence). J lost 6 bases, V lost 3 bases, and 9 bases had no gene match. The CDR3, as DNA: TGTGCCAGCAGCTCCAGACAGGGGATAGGGGATACGCAGTATTTT. This gives the protein CASSSRQGIGDTQYF.

This chain's CDR3 is CSVDGTHTDTQYF. As DNA, the CDR3 is TGCAGCGTTGACGGGACACACACAGATACGCAGTATTTT. V gene TRBV29-1 combines with J gene TRBJ2-3; D is possibly TRBD1 (6 bases). CDR3 length: 13 amino acids. Germline-derived CDR1 and CDR2 are SQVTM and ANQGSEA. V lost 3 bases and J 2 bases, leaving 9 bases between the germline ends.

J is TRBJ2-1 and V is TRBV25-1; 11 bases map to TRBD2. This CDR3 region has 16 residues. J was trimmed by 4 bases and V by 2 bases; bases with no gene match: 4. From germline, CDR1 is MGHDK and CDR2 SYGVNS. The CDR3 loop is CASSEHSGGAYNEQFF. DNA of the CDR3: TGTGCCAGCAGTGAACATAGCGGGGGGGCGTACAATGAGCAGTTCTTC.

The chain is built from TRBV30 and TRBJ1-4; D may be TRBD1 (6 bases). The CDR3 runs to 15 residues. Germline CDR1 is GTSNPN and CDR2 is SVGIG (reference sequence). V dropped 0 bases and J dropped 7 bases, with 15 bases sitting between them. CDR3 residues: CAWSVQGRGAEKLFF. In nucleotides, the CDR3 is TGTGCCTGGAGTGTACAGGGACGAGGGGCTGAAAAACTGTTTTTT. The variable domain in full, with the rest retrieved from reference TRBV30 and TRBJ1-4, is SQTIHQWPATLVQPVGSPLSLECTVEGTSNPNLYWYRQAAGRGLQLLFYSVGIGQISSEVPQNLSASRPQDRQFILSSKKLLLSDSGFYLCAWSVQGRGAEKLFFGSGTQLSVL.

The chain uses TRBV29-1 and TRBJ2-2; 8 bases match TRBD2. The CDR3 covers 13 residues. With V trimmed by 4 bases and J by 8 bases, 6 bases remained unmatched. Germline CDR1 reads SQVTM; CDR2 reads ANQGSEA. The CDR3 nucleotides read TGCAGCGTTGTGATGCTAGCGGGTGGGGAGCTGTTTTTT. This translates into CSVVMLAGGELFF.

The chain couples TRBV28 to TRBJ2-1, with D possibly being TRBD2 (7 bases). Germline-derived CDR1 and CDR2 are MDHEN and SYDVKM. CDR3 length: 15 residues. Between the trimmed V and J ends, which lost 3 bases and 5 bases, there was a span of 14 bases. The CDR3 DNA sequence: TGTGCCAGCAGTTTTAGGGGGGGGGCCAACAATGAGCAGTTCTTC. This encodes CASSFRGGANNEQFF.

The chain joins TRBV7-8 to TRBJ1-5; 9 bases map to TRBD1. The germline V gene has CDR1 SGHVS and CDR2 FQNEAQ. The CDR3 is 15 residues long. V dropped 5 bases and J dropped 5; count of bases not matched to a gene: 7. The CDR3 DNA is TGTGCCAGCAGCATCGGGACAGGGCAAGATCAGCCCCAGCATTTT. Encoded protein: CASSIGTGQDQPQHF.

This rearrangement joins TRBV7-9 to TRBJ1-6, with TRBD1 as a possible D gene (6 bases). CDR3 length equals 16 residues. Trimming left V 1 base short and J 7 bases short, with 14 bases between. Germline V gene data show CDR1 as SEHNR and CDR2 as FQNEAQ (reference sequence). The CDR3 region has the DNA TGTGCCAGCAGCTTAGTTGGGGGCGCAGGGAATTCACCCCTCCACTTT. This translates into CASSLVGGAGNSPLHF.

The chain has TRBV19 and TRBJ2-2; 9 nucleotides match TRBD1. This CDR3 is built from 12 residues. Germline CDR1 is LNHDA and CDR2 is SQIVND (reference sequence). The CDR3 spells CVTGGETGELFF. The CDR3 DNA is TGTGTCACAGGGGGCGAGACCGGGGAGCTGTTTTTT. Using reference TRBV19 and TRBJ2-2 for the parts outside the CDR3, the full variable domain is DGGITQSPKYLFRKEGQNVTLSCEQNLNHDAMYWYRQDPGQGLRLIYYSQIVNDFQKGDIAEGYSVSREKKESFPLTVTSAQKNPTAFYLCVTGGETGELFFGEGSRLTVL.

This clone has only one observation. The CDR3: CASSPHSPTNYGYTF. As DNA, the CDR3 is TGTGCCAGCAGTCCCCACAGTCCTACTAACTATGGCTACACCTTC. The V and J genes are TRBV28 and TRBJ1-2, with D unresolved. This CDR3 contains 15 residues. The V gene lost 5 bases and the J gene lost 0 bases, with 13 bases spanning the gap. Germline V gene data show CDR1 as MDHEN and CDR2 as SYDVKM.

The V and J genes are TRBV5-1 and TRBJ2-3; 7 nucleotides match TRBD2. There are 15 residues in the CDR3. V was clipped by 4 bases and J by 6 bases; unmatched bases: 11. Germline V gene lookup returns CDR1 SGHRS and CDR2 YFSETQ. In nucleotides, the CDR3 is TGCGCCAGCAGCCCGGCTCGGGGGGTCCAGGATACGCAGTATTTT. As protein: CASSPARGVQDTQYF. Complete variable domain (other parts from reference TRBV5-1 and TRBJ2-3): KAGVTQTPRYLIKTRGQQVTLSCSPISGHRSVSWYQQTPGQGLQFLFEYFSETQRNKGNFPGRFSGRQFSNSRSEMNVSTLELGDSALYLCASSPARGVQDTQYFGPGTRLTVL.

V and J are TRBV20-1 and TRBJ2-5; D is unresolved. There are 11 residues in the CDR3. Trimming removed 3 bases at V and 3 bases at J, with 5 bases between. Germline V gene data show CDR1 as DFQATT and CDR2 as SNEGSKA (reference sequence). In nucleotides, the CDR3 is TGCAGTGCTAGGAGAGAAGAGACCCAGTACTTC. Amino acid sequence: CSARREETQYF.

This clone was seen once. J is TRBJ2-4 and V is TRBV6-5; maybe TRBD2 (6 bases). The ends were cut back, 6 bases at V and 4 bases at J, with 16 bases in the middle. CDR3 length: 15 amino acids. Germline CDR1 and CDR2: MNHEY and SVGAGI. The CDR3, as DNA: TGTGCCAGCAGCCCTAGGTGGGGGGAGAAAAACATTCAGTACTTC. Protein product: CASSPRWGEKNIQYF.

This clone has only a few counts. The chain couples TRBV5-4 to TRBJ1-2; D is ambiguous. In germline, CDR1 is SGHNT, CDR2 YYREEE (reference sequence). The V and J ends lost 0 bases and 7 bases respectively, with 16 bases between them. This CDR3 region has 15 residues. DNA for the CDR3: TGTGCCAGCAGCTTGGCCGGCGGGGAAACGGGTGGCTACACCTTC. Translating gives CASSLAGGETGGYTF.

The chain carries TRBV5-1 and TRBJ2-7; the match to TRBD2 covers 9 bases. The CDR3 is made up of 15 amino acids. The V and J ends lost 0 bases and 3 bases, in that order; junction bases with no gene match: 4. Germline CDR1 is SGHRS and CDR2 is YFSETQ. CDR3 loop: CASSLGLAGNYEQYV. CDR3 DNA sequence: TGCGCCAGCAGCTTGGGCCTAGCGGGGAACTACGAGCAGTACGTC.

V is TRBV30 and J is TRBJ1-4, with 9 bases matching TRBD1. The CDR3 sequence is 15 residues long. Germline CDR1 is GTSNPN and CDR2 is SVGIG (reference sequence). With 3 bases clipped from V and 1 base from J, the junction kept 3 bases outside the gene matches. The CDR3 sequence is CAWRSGQGTNEKLFF. CDR3 nucleotide sequence: TGTGCCTGGAGGTCGGGACAGGGAACTAATGAAAAACTGTTTTTT.